The 23 T cell receptor beta chains below all came from one sample that was sequenced in a study of shared clonotypes between healthy human individuals. Naive CD8 isolation took CD45RO-negative cells positively selected for CCR7 and excluded terminally differentiated effector memory CD45RA+ cells. TCRdb's copy holds only in-frame clones and misses some; the assay was immunoSEQ multiplex PCR. Of around 2,100,000 clones listed, less than 95% are singletons. Sequenced material: naive CD8+ T cells sorted from blood. These receptors were collected from a young man in good health.

V is TRBV23-1 and J is TRBJ1-2; D not certain. TRBV23-1 is sorted into the ORF group, with uncertain function. V lost 0 bases to trimming and J lost 2 bases, with 10 bases between them. The CDR3 sequence is 15 residues long. The CDR3: CASSQSGTENYGYTF. CDR3 coding DNA: TGCGCCAGCAGTCAATCGGGCACCGAAAACTATGGCTACACCTTC.

The chain is built from TRBV27 and TRBJ1-6, with 8 bases aligning to TRBD1. V gave up 5 bases and J gave up 6 bases; unmatched junction bases: 12. The CDR3 length is 17 residues. The germline V gene encodes CDR1 MNHEY and CDR2 SMNVEV (reference sequence). In nucleotides, the CDR3 is TGTGCCAGCAGTCCAACTCAGACAGGGGAGCGTAATTCACCCCTCCACTTT. This sequence encodes CASSPTQTGERNSPLHF.

This clone has a single count. The chain recombines TRBV6-7 with TRBJ2-7, with a tentative D call TRBD1 (6 bases). TRBV6-7 is an ORF for which the function is uncertain. V was pared by 7 bases and J by 2 bases, with 18 bases between. The CDR3 is 15 amino acids. In nucleotides, the CDR3 is TGTGCCAGCACCCCTGGTCAGGGGTTGACCTACGAGCAGTACTTC. Translating it yields CASTPGQGLTYEQYF.

This clone was counted once. The same CDR3 is also encoded by other DNA sequences in this sample. The genes are TRBV27 and TRBJ2-1; 15 bases align to TRBD2. J gave up 10 bases and V 5 bases, and 6 bases lay outside the gene matches. The CDR3 loop spans 15 amino acids. CDR1 and CDR2 from the germline V gene are MNHEY and SMNVEV (reference sequence). DNA for the CDR3: TGTGCCAGCAGTCTCCGGACTAGCGGGGGGGGAGAGCAGTTCTTC. Amino acid sequence: CASSLRTSGGGEQFF.

For the CDR3, the DNA is TGTGCCAGTAGCCCCCGCTTATGGTACGAGCAGTACTTC. As protein: CASSPRLWYEQYF. J is TRBJ2-7 and V is TRBV19; no clear D gene. The CDR3 has 13 amino acids. Trimming removed 6 bases from V and 4 bases from J, with 13 bases in between. Germline V gene lookup returns CDR1 LNHDA and CDR2 SQIVND (reference sequence).

Comments on this clone: The sample contains more than one DNA sequence encoding this CDR3. The chain uses TRBV6-5 and TRBJ2-7; unclear D gene. V was trimmed by 2 bases and J by 3 bases, leaving 5 bases between them. The germline gives CDR1 MNHEY, CDR2 SVGAGI. The CDR3 runs to 12 residues. The CDR3 loop is CASSYTGYEQYF. The CDR3 DNA is TGTGCCAGCAGTTACACGGGCTACGAGCAGTACTTC.

The chain has TRBV7-9 and TRBJ2-1; D unresolved. CDR3 length: 15 amino acids. CDR1 SEHNR and CDR2 FQNEAQ come from the germline V gene (reference sequence). V dropped 0 bases and J dropped 6 bases, with 12 bases sitting between them. In nucleotides, the CDR3 is TGTGCCAGCAGCTTAGCCCAAGGCTCTGCCAATGAGCAGTTCTTC. Protein sequence: CASSLAQGSANEQFF.

Worth noting for this clone: This same CDR3 is encoded by further DNA sequences in the sample. The rearrangement links TRBV5-6 to TRBJ1-4; D is uncertain. V was cut by 2 bases and J by 5 bases, with 7 bases left in between. Germline values: CDR1 SGHDT, CDR2 YYEEEE. The CDR3 runs to 13 residues. Here the CDR3 DNA reads TGTGCCAGCAGCTTTTCCAGAAATGAAAAACTGTTTTTT. The encoded protein is CASSFSRNEKLFF.

This clone was seen once. This chain joins TRBV2 and TRBJ2-5, with no clear D. Germline V CDR1 and CDR2: SNHLY, FYNNEI. There are 14 residues in the CDR3. Trimming left V 0 bases short and J 4 bases short, with 9 bases between. The CDR3 here is CASSEAGSLETQYF. CDR3 nucleotide sequence: TGTGCCAGCAGTGAAGCGGGTAGTCTAGAGACCCAGTACTTC.

The chain is built from TRBV9 and TRBJ1-6; 8 bases agree with TRBD1. J was trimmed by 8 bases and V by 5 bases; bases with no gene match: 3. This CDR3 region has 13 residues. Germline values: CDR1 SGDLS, CDR2 YYNGEE. The CDR3 reads CASSQTGDSPLHF. The CDR3, as DNA: TGTGCCAGCAGTCAGACAGGGGATTCACCCCTCCACTTT.

V gene TRBV10-3 combines with J gene TRBJ2-3; TRBD2 might be the D (6 bases). From germline, CDR1 is ENHRY and CDR2 SYGVKD. This CDR3 is built from 17 residues. V lost 6 bases, J lost 5 bases, and 24 bases lay in between. The CDR3 DNA reads TGTGCCATCAGCTCGATTCCTGGGCTAGCGCCCAAAGATACGCAGTATTTT. Its protein product is CAISSIPGLAPKDTQYF.

This clone was seen once. The same CDR3 arises from other DNA sequences in this sample as well. The genes are TRBV7-9 and TRBJ2-5, with a tentative D call TRBD2 (7 bases). Germline V lookup: CDR1 SEHNR, CDR2 FQNEAQ (reference sequence). Trimming took 0 bases from V and 5 from J, leaving 10 bases between them. The length of the CDR3 is 14 residues. The CDR3 sequence: CASSLAGGPETQYF. The DNA of the CDR3 is TGTGCCAGCAGCTTAGCGGGGGGGCCTGAGACCCAGTACTTC.

The genes are TRBV10-3 and TRBJ1-1; D is undetermined. V dropped 0 bases and J dropped 3 bases, with 5 bases sitting between them. This CDR3 spans 13 amino acids. Per germline, CDR1 ENHRY and CDR2 SYGVKD. The CDR3: CAISESPDTEAFF. CDR3 bases: TGTGCCATCAGTGAGTCGCCGGACACTGAAGCTTTCTTT.

This chain joins TRBV19 and TRBJ2-2; TRBD2 matches 7 bases. The germline CDR1 and CDR2 sequences are LNHDA and SQIVND (reference sequence). V trimming: 8 bases; J trimming: 0 bases; junction bases outside the gene matches: 3. The CDR3 sequence is 14 residues long. CDR3 loop: CASEGLPNTGELFF. The DNA for the CDR3 is TGTGCCAGTGAGGGACTACCGAACACCGGGGAGCTGTTTTTT. Combining the CDR3 with reference TRBV19 and TRBJ2-2 gives the whole variable domain DGGITQSPKYLFRKEGQNVTLSCEQNLNHDAMYWYRQDPGQGLRLIYYSQIVNDFQKGDIAEGYSVSREKKESFPLTVTSAQKNPTAFYLCASEGLPNTGELFFGEGSRLTVL.

The chain is built from TRBV10-2 and TRBJ1-1; the D is unclear. V lost 9 bases and J 1 base, leaving 6 bases between the germline ends. CDR1 and CDR2 (germline): WSHSY, SAAADI. The CDR3 is 11 amino acids. The CDR3: CASGENTEAFF. DNA for the CDR3: TGCGCCAGTGGTGAGAACACTGAAGCTTTCTTT.

The V gene is TRBV19, the J gene TRBJ2-7, with a tentative D call TRBD2 (5 bases). This CDR3 contains 13 residues. Germline CDR1 and CDR2: LNHDA and SQIVND (reference sequence). V lost 5 bases, J lost 6 bases, and 14 bases lay in between. This CDR3 is CASSPTEGSEQYF. CDR3 DNA sequence: TGTGCCAGTAGTCCCACCGAGGGCTCCGAGCAGTACTTC.

About this clone itself: The sample contains more than one DNA sequence encoding this CDR3. The V gene is TRBV6-5, the J gene TRBJ2-7; 8 bases are a match to TRBD1. The V and J ends lost 5 bases and 0 bases, in that order; junction bases with no gene match: 0. This CDR3 has 13 residues. Germline V gene data show CDR1 as MNHEY and CDR2 as SVGAGI. Here the CDR3 reads CASSGTGSYEQYF. The CDR3, as DNA: TGTGCCAGCAGTGGGACAGGCTCCTACGAGCAGTACTTC.

V and J are TRBV21-1 and TRBJ2-7; the table assigns TRBD2, which was not confirmed against the DNA. TRBV21-1 is marked as a pseudogene. The CDR3 runs to 14 residues. The CDR3: CASPGLAGRYEQYF. The CDR3 DNA reads TGTGCCAGCCCGGGACTAGCGGGTCGGTACGAGCAGTACTTC.

This CDR3 reads CASSFPVNKRVPEQYF. In DNA form, the CDR3 reads TGTGCCAGCAGCTTTCCCGTCAATAAAAGGGTGCCCGAGCAGTACTTC. The chain carries TRBV7-9 and TRBJ2-7; no definite D call. Trimming removed 3 bases from V and 6 bases from J, with 21 bases in between. The V gene's germline CDR1 is SEHNR and CDR2 FQNEAQ (reference sequence). The CDR3 has 16 residues.

This clone has only one observation. Other DNA sequences from this sample encode an identical CDR3 as well. The rearrangement joins TRBV6-6 to TRBJ2-7; no clear D gene. V was clipped by 0 bases and J by 4 bases, with 7 bases between them. Germline CDR1 MNHNY, CDR2 SVGAGI (reference sequence). The CDR3 totals 13 residues. In DNA form, the CDR3 reads TGTGCCAGCAGTTACTCATACAGTTACGAGCAGTACTTC. Translating it yields CASSYSYSYEQYF.

The rearrangement links TRBV10-1 to TRBJ2-7, with D perhaps given as TRBD1 or TRBD2 (5 bases each). Germline V gene sequence: CDR1 WNHNN, CDR2 SYGVQD (reference sequence). With 5 bases removed from V and 7 bases from J, the gap between germline ends came to 15 bases. The CDR3 has 13 residues. The CDR3 nucleotides are TGCGCCAGCAGTTGGGACCCCCCCGGGGAGCAGTACTTC. It encodes CASSWDPPGEQYF.

The chain joins TRBV9 to TRBJ2-2; 11 nucleotides match TRBD2. CDR1 SGDLS and CDR2 YYNGEE come from the germline V gene. V trimming: 4 bases; J trimming: 3 bases; junction bases outside the gene matches: 5. The CDR3 spans 16 residues. The CDR3 DNA reads as TGTGCCAGCAGCCCGGGACTAGCGGAATACACCGGGGAGCTGTTTTTT. As protein: CASSPGLAEYTGELFF.

This chain links TRBV6-6 with TRBJ1-2; D gene uncertain. Germline lookup yields CDR1 MNHNY and CDR2 SVGAGI (reference sequence). The CDR3 has 12 residues. Trimming took 5 bases from V and 1 from J, leaving 5 bases between them. CDR3 sequence reads: CASSESNYGYTF. CDR3 nucleotides: TGTGCCAGCAGTGAGAGTAACTATGGCTACACCTTC.